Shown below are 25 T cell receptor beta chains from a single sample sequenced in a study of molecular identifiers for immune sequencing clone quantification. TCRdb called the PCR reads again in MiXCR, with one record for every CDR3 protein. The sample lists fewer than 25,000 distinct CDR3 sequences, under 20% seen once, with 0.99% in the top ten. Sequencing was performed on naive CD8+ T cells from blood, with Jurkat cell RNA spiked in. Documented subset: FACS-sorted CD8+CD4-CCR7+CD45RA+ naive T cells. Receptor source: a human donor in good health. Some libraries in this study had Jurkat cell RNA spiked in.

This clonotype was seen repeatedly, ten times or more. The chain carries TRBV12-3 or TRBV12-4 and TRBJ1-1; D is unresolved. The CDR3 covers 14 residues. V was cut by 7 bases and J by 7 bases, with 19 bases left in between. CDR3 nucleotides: TGTGCCAGCACCGAGGCAGGCGGAACACTTGAAGCTTTCTTT. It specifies CASTEAGGTLEAFF.

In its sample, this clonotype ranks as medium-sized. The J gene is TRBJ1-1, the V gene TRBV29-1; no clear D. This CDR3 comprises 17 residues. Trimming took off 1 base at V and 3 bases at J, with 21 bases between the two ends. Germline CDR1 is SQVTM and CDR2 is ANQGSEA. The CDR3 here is CSVEALGSQRIDTEAFF. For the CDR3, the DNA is TGCAGCGTTGAAGCCTTGGGGAGCCAGAGGATCGACACTGAAGCTTTCTTT. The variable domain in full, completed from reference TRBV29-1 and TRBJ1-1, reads SAVISQKPSRDICQRGTSLTIQCQVDSQVTMMFWYRQQPGQSLTLIATANQGSEATYESGFVIDKFPISRPNLTFSTLTVSNMSPEDSSIYLCSVEALGSQRIDTEAFFGQGTRLTVV.

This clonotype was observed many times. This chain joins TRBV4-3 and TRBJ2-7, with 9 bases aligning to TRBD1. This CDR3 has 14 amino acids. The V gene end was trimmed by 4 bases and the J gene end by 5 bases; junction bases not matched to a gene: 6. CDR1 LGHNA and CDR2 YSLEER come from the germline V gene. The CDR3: CASSPGTGLNEQYF. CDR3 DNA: TGCGCCAGCAGCCCGGGGACAGGGTTAAACGAGCAGTACTTC.

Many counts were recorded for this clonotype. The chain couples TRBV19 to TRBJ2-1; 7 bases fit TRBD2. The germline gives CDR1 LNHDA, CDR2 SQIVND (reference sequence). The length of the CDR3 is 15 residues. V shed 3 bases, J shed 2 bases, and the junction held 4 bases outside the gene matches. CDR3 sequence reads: CASSIAAGTYNEQFF. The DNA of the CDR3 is TGTGCCAGTAGTATTGCAGCGGGAACCTACAATGAGCAGTTCTTC.

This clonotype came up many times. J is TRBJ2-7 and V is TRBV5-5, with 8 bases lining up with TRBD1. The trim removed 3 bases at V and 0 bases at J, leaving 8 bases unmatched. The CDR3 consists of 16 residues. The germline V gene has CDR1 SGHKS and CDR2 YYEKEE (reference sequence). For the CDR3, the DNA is TGTGCCAGCAGCTCGATACCGGGACAGGTCTCCTACGAGCAGTACTTC. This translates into CASSSIPGQVSYEQYF.

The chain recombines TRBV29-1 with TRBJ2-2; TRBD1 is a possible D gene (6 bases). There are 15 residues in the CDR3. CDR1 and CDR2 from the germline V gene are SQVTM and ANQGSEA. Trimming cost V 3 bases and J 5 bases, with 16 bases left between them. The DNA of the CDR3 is TGCAGCGTTGACGGATTGTTAGGGGGAACCGGGGAGCTGTTTTTT. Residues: CSVDGLLGGTGELFF.

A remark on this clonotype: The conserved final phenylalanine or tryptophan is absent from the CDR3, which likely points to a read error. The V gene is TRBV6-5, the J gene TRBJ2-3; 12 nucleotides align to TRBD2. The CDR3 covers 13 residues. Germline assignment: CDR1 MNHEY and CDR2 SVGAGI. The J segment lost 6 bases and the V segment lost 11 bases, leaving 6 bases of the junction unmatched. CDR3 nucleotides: TGTGCCGGCGGCGGGACTAGCGGGGATACGCAGTATCTT. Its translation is CAGGGTSGDTQYL.

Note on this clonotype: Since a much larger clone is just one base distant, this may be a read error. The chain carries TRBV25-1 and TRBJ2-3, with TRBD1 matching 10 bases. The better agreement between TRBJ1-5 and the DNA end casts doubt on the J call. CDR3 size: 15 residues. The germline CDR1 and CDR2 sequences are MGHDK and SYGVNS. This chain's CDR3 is CASRGTGVSADTQHF. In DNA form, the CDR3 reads TGTGCCAGCAGGGGGACAGGGGTGTCCGCAGATACGCAGCATTTT.

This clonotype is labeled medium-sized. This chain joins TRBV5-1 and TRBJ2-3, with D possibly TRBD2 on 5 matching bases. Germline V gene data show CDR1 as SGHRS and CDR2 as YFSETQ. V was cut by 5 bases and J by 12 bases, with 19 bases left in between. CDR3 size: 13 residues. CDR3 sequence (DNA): TGCGCCAGCAGTAGTGGACTGGGCGAGCGACAGTATTTT. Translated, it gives CASSSGLGERQYF.

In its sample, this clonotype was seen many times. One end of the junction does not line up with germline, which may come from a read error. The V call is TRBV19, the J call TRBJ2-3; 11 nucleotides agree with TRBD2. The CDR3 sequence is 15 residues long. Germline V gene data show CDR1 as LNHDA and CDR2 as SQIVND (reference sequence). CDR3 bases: TGTGCCAGTAGAATAGCGGGAGGGCCTATAGATACGCAGTATTTT. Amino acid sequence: CASRIAGGPIDTQYF.

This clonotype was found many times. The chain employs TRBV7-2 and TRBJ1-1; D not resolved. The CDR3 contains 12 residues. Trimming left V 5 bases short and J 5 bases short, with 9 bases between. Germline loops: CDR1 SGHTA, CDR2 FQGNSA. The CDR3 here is CASSATGTEAFF. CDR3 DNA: TGTGCCAGCAGCGCGACGGGGACTGAAGCTTTCTTT. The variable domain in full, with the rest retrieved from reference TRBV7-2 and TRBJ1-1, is GAGVSQSPSNKVTEKGKDVELRCDPISGHTALYWYRQSLGQGLEFLIYFQGNSAPDKSGLPSDRFSAERTGGSVSTLTIQRTQQEDSAVYLCASSATGTEAFFGQGTRLTVV.

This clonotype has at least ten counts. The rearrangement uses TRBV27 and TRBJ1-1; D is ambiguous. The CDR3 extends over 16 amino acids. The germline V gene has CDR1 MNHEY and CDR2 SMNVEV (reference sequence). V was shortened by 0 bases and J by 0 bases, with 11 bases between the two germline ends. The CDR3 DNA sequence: TGTGCCAGCAGTTTATCCTTCGAACATCTGAACACTGAAGCTTTCTTT. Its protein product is CASSLSFEHLNTEAFF.

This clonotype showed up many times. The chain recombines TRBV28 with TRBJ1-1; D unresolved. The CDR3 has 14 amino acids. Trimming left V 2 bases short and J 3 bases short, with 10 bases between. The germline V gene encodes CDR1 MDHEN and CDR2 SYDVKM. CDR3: CASSLMAGDTEAFF. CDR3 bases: TGTGCCAGCAGTTTAATGGCCGGGGACACTGAAGCTTTCTTT.

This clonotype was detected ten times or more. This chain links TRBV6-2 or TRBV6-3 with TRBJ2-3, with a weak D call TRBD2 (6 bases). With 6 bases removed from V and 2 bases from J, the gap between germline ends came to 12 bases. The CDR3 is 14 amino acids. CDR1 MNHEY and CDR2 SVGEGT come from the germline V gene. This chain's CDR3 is CASSLAWATDTQYF. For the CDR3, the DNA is TGTGCCAGCAGCCTAGCGTGGGCCACAGATACGCAGTATTTT.

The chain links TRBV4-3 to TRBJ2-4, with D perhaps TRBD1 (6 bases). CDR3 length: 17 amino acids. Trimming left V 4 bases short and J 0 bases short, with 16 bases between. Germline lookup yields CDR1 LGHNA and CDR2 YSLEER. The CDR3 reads CASSRDYRVPAKNIQYF. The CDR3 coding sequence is TGCGCCAGCAGCCGAGACTACAGGGTACCAGCCAAAAACATTCAGTACTTC.

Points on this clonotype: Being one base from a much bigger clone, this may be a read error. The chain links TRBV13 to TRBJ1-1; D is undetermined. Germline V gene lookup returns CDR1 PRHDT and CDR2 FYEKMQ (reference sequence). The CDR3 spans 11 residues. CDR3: CTSQENTEAFF. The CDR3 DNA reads TGTACCAGCCAGGAGAACACTGAAGCTTTCTTT.

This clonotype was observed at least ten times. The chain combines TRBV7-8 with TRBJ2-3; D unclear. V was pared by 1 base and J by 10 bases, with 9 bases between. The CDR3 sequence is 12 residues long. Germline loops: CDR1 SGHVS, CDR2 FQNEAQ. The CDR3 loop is CASSLDRVSQYF. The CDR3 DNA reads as TGTGCCAGCAGCTTAGACCGAGTGTCGCAGTATTTT.

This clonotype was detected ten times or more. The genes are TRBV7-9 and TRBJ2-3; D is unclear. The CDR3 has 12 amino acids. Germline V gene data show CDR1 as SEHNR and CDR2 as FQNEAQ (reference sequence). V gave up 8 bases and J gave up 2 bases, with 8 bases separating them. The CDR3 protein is CASERDTDTQYF. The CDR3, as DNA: TGTGCCAGCGAAAGAGACACAGATACGCAGTATTTT.

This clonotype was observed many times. Here the CDR3 DNA reads TGTGCCAGCAGCGAGACTAGCGGGGGAAGTCAAGAGACCCAGTACTTC. Its translation is CASSETSGGSQETQYF. J is TRBJ2-5 and V is TRBV7-8, with 12 bases fitting TRBD2. The V segment lost 5 bases and the J segment 2 bases; nucleotides outside the gene matches: 6. Germline V gene sequence: CDR1 SGHVS, CDR2 FQNEAQ. This CDR3 contains 16 residues. The full variable domain, rest sourced from reference TRBV7-8 and TRBJ2-5, is GAGVSQSPRYKVAKRGQDVALRCDPISGHVSLFWYQQALGQGPEFLTYFQNEAQLDKSGLPSDRFFAERPEGSVSTLKIQRTQQEDSAVYLCASSETSGGSQETQYFGPGTRLLVL.

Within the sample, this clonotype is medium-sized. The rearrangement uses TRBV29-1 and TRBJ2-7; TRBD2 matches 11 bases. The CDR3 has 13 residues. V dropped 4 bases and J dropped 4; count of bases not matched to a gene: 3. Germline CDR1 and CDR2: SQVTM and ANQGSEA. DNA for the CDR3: TGCAGCGTTGTGGCTAGCGGGGGGTACGAGCAGTACTTC. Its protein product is CSVVASGGYEQYF.

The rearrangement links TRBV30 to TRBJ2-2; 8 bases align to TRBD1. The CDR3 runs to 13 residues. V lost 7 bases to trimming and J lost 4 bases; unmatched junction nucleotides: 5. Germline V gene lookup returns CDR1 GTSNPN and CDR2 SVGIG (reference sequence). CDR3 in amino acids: CASRQGSTGELFF. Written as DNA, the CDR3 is TGTGCCTCCAGACAGGGGAGCACCGGGGAGCTGTTTTTT. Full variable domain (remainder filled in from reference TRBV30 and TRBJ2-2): SQTIHQWPATLVQPVGSPLSLECTVEGTSNPNLYWYRQAAGRGLQLLFYSVGIGQISSEVPQNLSASRPQDRQFILSSKKLLLSDSGFYLCASRQGSTGELFFGEGSRLTVL.

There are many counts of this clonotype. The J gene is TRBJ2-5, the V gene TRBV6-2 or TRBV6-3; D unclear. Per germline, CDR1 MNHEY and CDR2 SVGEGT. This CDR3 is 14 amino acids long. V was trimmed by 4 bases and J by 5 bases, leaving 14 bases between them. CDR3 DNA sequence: TGTGCCAGCAGTTCGTCCAGAACCCACGAGACCCAGTACTTC. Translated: CASSSSRTHETQYF.

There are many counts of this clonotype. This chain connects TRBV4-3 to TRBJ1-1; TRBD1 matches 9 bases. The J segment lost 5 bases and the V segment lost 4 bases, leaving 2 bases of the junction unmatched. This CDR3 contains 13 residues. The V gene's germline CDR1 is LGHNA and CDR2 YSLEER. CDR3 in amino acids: CASSPDRGTEAFF. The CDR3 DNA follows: TGCGCCAGCAGCCCGGACAGGGGAACTGAAGCTTTCTTT.

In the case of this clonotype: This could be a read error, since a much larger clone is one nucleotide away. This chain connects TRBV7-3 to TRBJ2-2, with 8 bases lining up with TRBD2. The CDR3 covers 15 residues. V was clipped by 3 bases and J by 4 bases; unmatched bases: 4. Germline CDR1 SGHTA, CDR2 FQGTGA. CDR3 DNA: TGTGCCAGCAGCTTTAGCGGGAAGGGCACCGGGGAGCTGTTTTTT. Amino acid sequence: CASSFSGKGTGELFF.

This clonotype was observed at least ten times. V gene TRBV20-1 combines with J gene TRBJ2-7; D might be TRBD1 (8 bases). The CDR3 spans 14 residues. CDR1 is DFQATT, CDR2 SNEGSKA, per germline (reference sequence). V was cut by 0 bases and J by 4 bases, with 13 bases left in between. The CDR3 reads CSARDQQGGYEQYF. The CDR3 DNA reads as TGCAGTGCTAGAGATCAACAGGGGGGGTACGAGCAGTACTTC.